The 31 T cell receptor beta chains below all came from one sample that was sequenced in a study of blood T cell repertoires in COVID-19. TCRdb keeps only in-frame clones here, not all; method: immunoSEQ multiplex PCR. The profile shows around 260,000 clones, about 87% of them singletons. Sequenced input: peripheral blood. The receptors come from a man aged 55 to 69 who had recovered from COVID-19.

The V call is TRBV19, the J call TRBJ2-4; a possible D gene is TRBD1 (5 bases). The CDR3 runs to 16 residues. Trimming took off 8 bases at V and 1 base at J, with 18 bases between the two ends. Germline-derived CDR1 and CDR2 are LNHDA and SQIVND (reference sequence). The CDR3 DNA reads TGTGCCAGTCGCCGGTCAGGGAAAGTGGCCAAAAACATTCAGTACTTC. This gives the protein CASRRSGKVAKNIQYF.

The V and J genes are TRBV4-1 and TRBJ2-7; no clear D. Per the germline V gene, CDR1 is MGHRA and CDR2 is YSYEKL. V lost 4 bases and J lost 0, with 4 bases in between. The length of the CDR3 is 12 residues. The CDR3, as DNA: TGCGCCAGCAGCCCATTCTCCTACGAGCAGTACTTC. Its translation is CASSPFSYEQYF.

This chain connects TRBV5-1 to TRBJ2-5; 8 nucleotides line up with TRBD1. Germline lookup yields CDR1 SGHRS and CDR2 YFSETQ. V trimming: 0 bases; J trimming: 5 bases; junction bases outside the gene matches: 9. CDR3 length equals 16 residues. The CDR3 DNA is TGCGCCAGCAGCTTGGTCTTAGCAGGGGGCCAGGAGACCCAGTACTTC. The encoded protein is CASSLVLAGGQETQYF.

The chain has TRBV7-8 and TRBJ2-7; possibly TRBD2 for D (5 bases). The CDR3 length is 15 residues. The V end lost 1 base, the J end lost 0 bases, and 10 bases lay between the germline ends. CDR1 is SGHVS, CDR2 FQNEAQ, per germline. This CDR3 is CASSLGIGGSYEQYF. The CDR3 region has the DNA TGTGCCAGCAGCTTAGGGATTGGAGGCTCCTACGAGCAGTACTTC.

This clone was recorded only once. This chain connects TRBV7-3 to TRBJ1-1; possibly TRBD1 for D (5 bases). The CDR3 has 15 residues. In germline, CDR1 is SGHTA, CDR2 FQGTGA. Trimming stripped 2 bases from V and 3 bases from J, with 13 bases between. DNA of the CDR3: TGTGCCAGCAGCTTACAGGGAAAGGGGTACACTGAAGCTTTCTTT. This encodes CASSLQGKGYTEAFF.

This chain joins TRBV19 and TRBJ2-5; 10 bases are shared with TRBD1. After removal of 4 bases from V and 4 bases from J, the junction contained 6 bases not matched to a gene. This CDR3 is built from 15 residues. Germline V gene sequence: CDR1 LNHDA, CDR2 SQIVND (reference sequence). CDR3 nucleotide sequence: TGTGCCAGTAGTACCGACAGGGGGCCAGGAGAGACCCAGTACTTC. Translating gives CASSTDRGPGETQYF.

In this sample, this clone turned up a few times. A junction boundary mismatches the germline segment, possibly from a read error. The CDR3 loop is CASSLDQGTARF. The CDR3 DNA follows: TGTGCCAGCAGCTTAGATCAGGGGACAGCGCGCTTC. The rearrangement uses TRBV7-2 and TRBJ2-7; 7 bases line up with TRBD1. The CDR3 contains 12 residues. The germline CDR1 and CDR2 sequences are SGHTA and FQGNSA.

This clone has only a few counts. V usage is TRBV30 and J usage is TRBJ1-3, with 8 bases fitting TRBD1. The length of the CDR3 is 17 residues. The germline CDR1 and CDR2 sequences are GTSNPN and SVGIG (reference sequence). The V and J ends lost 4 bases and 4 bases, in that order; junction bases with no gene match: 15. CDR3 residues: CAWNGAGGAVSGNTIYF. CDR3 nucleotide sequence: TGTGCCTGGAATGGCGCAGGGGGCGCAGTTTCCGGAAACACCATATATTTT.

The chain joins TRBV7-9 to TRBJ2-5; 9 positions agree with TRBD2. The CDR3 runs to 17 residues. Per the germline V gene, CDR1 is SEHNR and CDR2 is FQNEAQ (reference sequence). Losses at the gene ends were 8 bases for V and 5 bases for J; bases not matched to a gene: 18. CDR3 in DNA: TGTGCCAGCGATGAGGGGACGACTAGCGGAGCCCGGGAGACCCAGTACTTC. Translation gives CASDEGTTSGARETQYF.

V and J are TRBV19 and TRBJ1-4; maybe TRBD1 (5 bases). The V end lost 7 bases, the J end lost 7 bases, and 13 bases lay between the germline ends. The CDR3 spans 13 residues. Germline V lookup: CDR1 LNHDA, CDR2 SQIVND (reference sequence). The CDR3 loop is CASNVLGVEKLFF. The CDR3 DNA sequence: TGTGCCAGTAATGTCCTAGGGGTTGAAAAACTGTTTTTT.

The chain employs TRBV5-4 and TRBJ1-6; TRBD1 is a possible D gene (5 bases). There are 18 residues in the CDR3. V was pared by 1 base and J by 2 bases, with 16 bases between. Germline V gives CDR1 SGHNT, CDR2 YYREEE (reference sequence). CDR3 in DNA: TGTGCCAGCAGCTTGTGGGGGGATCGATGGACCTATAATTCACCCCTCCACTTT. Residues: CASSLWGDRWTYNSPLHF.

The chain recombines TRBV4-1 with TRBJ2-1; D possibly corresponds to TRBD2 (7 bases). CDR1 and CDR2 from the germline V gene are MGHRA and YSYEKL. This CDR3 contains 15 residues. Trimming took off 3 bases at V and 7 bases at J, with 16 bases between the two ends. CDR3 amino acids: CASSHGGPGLNEQFF. The CDR3 DNA is TGCGCCAGCAGCCACGGGGGGCCCGGTCTGAATGAGCAGTTCTTC.

The CDR3 DNA is TGTGCCAGTAGTATCGACAGGGGATATGGCTACACCTTC. Translating it yields CASSIDRGYGYTF. This chain connects TRBV19 to TRBJ1-2; 8 nucleotides align to TRBD1. V lost 3 bases, J lost 5 bases, and 2 bases stayed unmatched. The germline V gene encodes CDR1 LNHDA and CDR2 SQIVND (reference sequence). This CDR3 is built from 13 residues.

The V call is TRBV15, the J call TRBJ2-7; a possible D gene is TRBD2 (6 bases). Germline V lookup: CDR1 LNHNV, CDR2 YYDKDF (reference sequence). V was trimmed by 6 bases and J by 0 bases, leaving 6 bases between them. There are 12 residues in the CDR3. The CDR3 region is CATRGLSYEQYF. The CDR3 DNA sequence: TGTGCCACCAGGGGACTCTCCTACGAGCAGTACTTC. Looking up the rest from reference TRBV15 and TRBJ2-7 gives the full variable domain: DAMVIQNPRYQVTQFGKPVTLSCSQTLNHNVMYWYQQKSSQAPKLLFHYYDKDFNNEADTPDNFQSRRPNTSFCFLDIRSPGLGDTAMYLCATRGLSYEQYFGPGTRLTVT.

V gene TRBV7-9 combines with J gene TRBJ1-4; 9 bases agree with TRBD1. Germline trimming cut 3 bases from V and 8 bases from J; bases unmatched to any gene: 4. The CDR3 consists of 14 residues. Germline V gene lookup returns CDR1 SEHNR and CDR2 FQNEAQ (reference sequence). In DNA, the CDR3 is TGTGCCAGCAGCTTGGGACAGGGCAGGGAAAAACTGTTTTTT. Protein: CASSLGQGREKLFF.

This sequence joins TRBV19 and TRBJ1-1; 10 nucleotides align to TRBD1. Losses at the gene ends were 3 bases for V and 6 bases for J; bases not matched to a gene: 7. The CDR3 totals 15 residues. In germline, CDR1 is LNHDA, CDR2 SQIVND (reference sequence). The CDR3 region is CASSIIGQGGAEAFF. The DNA of the CDR3 is TGTGCCAGTAGTATTATCGGACAGGGGGGCGCTGAAGCTTTCTTT.

The genes are TRBV7-2 and TRBJ2-7; no definite D call. From germline, CDR1 is SGHTA and CDR2 FQGNSA. Trimming removed 1 base from V and 4 bases from J, with 2 bases in between. This CDR3 comprises 11 residues. CDR3 region: CASSLVYEQYF. In DNA, the CDR3 is TGTGCCAGCAGCTTAGTATACGAGCAGTACTTC.

The chain carries TRBV6-5 and TRBJ1-5; maybe TRBD1 (5 bases). Germline V lookup: CDR1 MNHEY, CDR2 SVGAGI. The V end was cut by 6 bases, the J end by 0 bases, with 12 bases between. The CDR3 spans 15 residues. CDR3 nucleotide sequence: TGTGCCAGCAGGCGGGACGGCTATAGCAATCAGCCCCAGCATTTT. It specifies CASRRDGYSNQPQHF.

The V call is TRBV3-1 (or the pseudogene TRBV3-2), the J call TRBJ2-3; D is undetermined. With 9 bases removed from V and 1 base from J, the gap between germline ends came to 11 bases. The CDR3 totals 13 residues. Germline-derived CDR1 and CDR2 are LGHDT and YNNKEL (reference sequence). CDR3: CASVALGTDTQYF. The CDR3 region has the DNA TGTGCCAGTGTGGCCTTGGGCACAGATACGCAGTATTTT.

This rearrangement joins TRBV6-5 to TRBJ2-7; D is undetermined. The CDR3 is 16 residues long. The germline V gene has CDR1 MNHEY and CDR2 SVGAGI. The ends were cut back, 0 bases at V and 4 bases at J, with 16 bases in the middle. The CDR3: CASSYSPPNGLYEQYF. In DNA, the CDR3 is TGTGCCAGCAGTTACTCACCACCCAATGGCTTATACGAGCAGTACTTC.

The gene calls are TRBV5-4 and TRBJ2-7, with a possible D match to TRBD1 (6 bases). The CDR3 loop spans 13 amino acids. V lost 0 bases, J lost 6 bases, and 10 bases lay in between. Germline CDR1 reads SGHNT; CDR2 reads YYREEE (reference sequence). CDR3 residues: CASSLEQGSEQYF. The CDR3 DNA sequence: TGTGCCAGCAGCTTGGAGCAGGGGAGCGAGCAGTACTTC.

CDR3 DNA sequence: TGTGCCAGCAGTTTTGGGGGGGGCGAAGCTTTCTTT. Translated, it gives CASSFGGGEAFF. This chain links TRBV12-3 or TRBV12-4 with TRBJ1-1; D is perhaps TRBD1 (6 bases). The V gene lost 3 bases and the J gene lost 8 bases, with 10 bases spanning the gap. This CDR3 has 12 amino acids.

The rearrangement uses TRBV5-4 and TRBJ2-5; D is possibly TRBD2 (7 bases). The CDR3 loop spans 18 amino acids. Germline V lookup: CDR1 SGHNT, CDR2 YYREEE (reference sequence). Trimming pared 3 bases from V and 1 base from J, leaving 22 bases between. The CDR3 spells CASSWGRPGPGGQETQYF. CDR3 in DNA: TGTGCCAGCAGCTGGGGGCGGCCAGGCCCGGGGGGCCAAGAGACCCAGTACTTC.

The chain is built from TRBV29-1 and TRBJ2-7; perhaps TRBD1 as D (6 bases). Trimming took off 4 bases at V and 2 bases at J, with 9 bases between the two ends. CDR1 SQVTM and CDR2 ANQGSEA come from the germline V gene. This CDR3 has 12 residues. The CDR3 here is CSVVWDTYEQYF. Here the CDR3 DNA reads TGCAGCGTTGTGTGGGACACCTACGAGCAGTACTTC.

The chain has TRBV6-5 and TRBJ2-7, with a tentative D call TRBD1 (6 bases). The length of the CDR3 is 14 residues. Germline V lookup: CDR1 MNHEY, CDR2 SVGAGI. V shed 6 bases and J shed 3 bases, with 15 bases lying between them. CDR3 nucleotide sequence: TGTGCCAGCAGAAGGACAGCTCCAAACTACGAGCAGTACTTC. It is translated as CASRRTAPNYEQYF.

This chain uses TRBV18 with TRBJ1-1; 7 nucleotides agree with TRBD1. The CDR3 consists of 16 residues. V lost 6 bases, J lost 2 bases, and 12 bases stayed unmatched. CDR1 and CDR2 (germline): KGHSH, LQKENI. In DNA, the CDR3 is TGTGCCAGCTCGAATTCGCTAACAGGGGCAAACACTGAAGCTTTCTTT. Protein sequence: CASSNSLTGANTEAFF.

Comments on this clone: The junction does not match germline at one end; this may be a read error. The gene calls are TRBV6-6 and TRBJ2-5; D perhaps matches TRBD1 (5 bases). CDR3 length: 12 amino acids. CDR1 and CDR2 from the germline V gene are MNHNY and SVGAGI (reference sequence). The CDR3 DNA reads TGTGCCAGCAGTTACTCGGAAACAGGCCCGAACTTC. Its translation is CASSYSETGPNF.

The chain has TRBV28 and TRBJ2-7; 8 nucleotides align to TRBD1. After removal of 7 bases from V and 3 bases from J, the junction contained 5 bases not matched to a gene. The CDR3 contains 13 residues. The germline V gene encodes CDR1 MDHEN and CDR2 SYDVKM. The chain's CDR3 is CASTETGDYEQYF. DNA for the CDR3: TGTGCCAGCACAGAGACAGGGGACTACGAGCAGTACTTC.

As concerns this clone: Different DNA sequences within this sample yield the same CDR3. The genes are TRBV5-1 and TRBJ2-7; 9 positions agree with TRBD1. The CDR3 is 13 amino acids. Trimming at V came to 2 bases and at J to 4 bases, leaving 1 base not matched to a gene. Looked up from germline, CDR1 is SGHRS and CDR2 is YFSETQ. The CDR3: CASSLDRGYEQYF. As DNA, the CDR3 is TGCGCCAGCAGCTTAGACAGGGGGTACGAGCAGTACTTC. Looking up the rest from reference TRBV5-1 and TRBJ2-7 gives the full variable domain: KAGVTQTPRYLIKTRGQQVTLSCSPISGHRSVSWYQQTPGQGLQFLFEYFSETQRNKGNFPGRFSGRQFSNSRSEMNVSTLELGDSALYLCASSLDRGYEQYFGPGTRLTVT.

The J gene is TRBJ2-7, the V gene TRBV19; D is perhaps TRBD1 (8 bases). The CDR3 runs 15 residues. Germline V gene data show CDR1 as LNHDA and CDR2 as SQIVND (reference sequence). Trimming pared 6 bases from V and 3 bases from J, leaving 18 bases between. Written as DNA, the CDR3 is TGTGCCAGTAGGCGGGGGCAGGGGGCTGTCTACGAGCAGTACTTC. Its translation is CASRRGQGAVYEQYF.

The genes are TRBV2 and TRBJ2-1; D possibly corresponds to TRBD1 (6 bases). CDR3 length equals 16 residues. In germline, CDR1 is SNHLY, CDR2 FYNNEI. Trimming took off 5 bases at V and 3 bases at J, with 17 bases between the two ends. The CDR3 nucleotides read TGTGCCAGCAGTTCGCGAACAGGGTACAGCTACAATGAGCAGTTCTTC. As protein: CASSSRTGYSYNEQFF.